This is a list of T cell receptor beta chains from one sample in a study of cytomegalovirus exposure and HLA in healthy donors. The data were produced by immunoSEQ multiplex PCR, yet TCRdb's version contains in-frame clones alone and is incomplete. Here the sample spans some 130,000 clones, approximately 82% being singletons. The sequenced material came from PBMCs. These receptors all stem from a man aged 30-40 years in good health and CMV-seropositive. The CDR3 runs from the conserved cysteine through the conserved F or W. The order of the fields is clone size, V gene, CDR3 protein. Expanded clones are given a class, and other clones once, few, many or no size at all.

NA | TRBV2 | CASRRTGLAEYNEQFF
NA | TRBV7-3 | CASSLVGSQETQYF
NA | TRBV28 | CASSLRGLSSYEQYF
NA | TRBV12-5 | CASGLQGFGERFF
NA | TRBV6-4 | CASSPDSANNEQFF
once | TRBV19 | CASSITTGAAFF
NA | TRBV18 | CASSPQGTNEKLFF
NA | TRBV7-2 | CASSQIAGVEQYF
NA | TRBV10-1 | CASSENRGLGDTQYF
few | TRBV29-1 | CSVEEGVDQPQHF
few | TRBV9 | CASSVNGQTYNEQFF
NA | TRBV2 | CASVGGGIYEQYF
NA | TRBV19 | CASSPDRDQPQHF
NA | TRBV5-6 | CASSLRGPTNEKLFF
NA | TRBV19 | CASSISFRGARYSPLHF
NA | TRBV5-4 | CASSLGRGGSYEQYF
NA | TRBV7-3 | CASSLDGRGRQETQYF
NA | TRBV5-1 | CASSVGQAQETQYF
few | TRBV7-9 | CASSVRDASPLHF
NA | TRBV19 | CASSRAREGHYEQYF
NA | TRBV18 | CASSPPTRYGYTF
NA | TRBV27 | CASSTPQRDSYNEQFF
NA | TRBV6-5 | CASSRGQGGTQYF
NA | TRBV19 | CASNTRLNTEAFF
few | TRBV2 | CASSDTGQGGSSINQPQHF
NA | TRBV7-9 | CASSLSGRGTDTQYF
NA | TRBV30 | CAWSPRGTRTHNEQFF
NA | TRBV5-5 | CASSSRGAYEQYF
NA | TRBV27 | CASSELHDSNQPQHF
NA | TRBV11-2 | CASSRAGGTDTQYF
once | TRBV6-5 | CASSYRPDRLSYEQYF
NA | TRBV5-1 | CASSLEGLSSGNTIYF
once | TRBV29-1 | CSARHLQETQYF
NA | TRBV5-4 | CASSLDPQGSYEQYF
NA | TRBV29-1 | CSVEGQEETQYF
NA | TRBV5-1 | CASRLAGWGNNEQFF
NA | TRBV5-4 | CASSLAQGNTEAFF
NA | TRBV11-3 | CASSLRAGNEQFF
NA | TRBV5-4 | CASSRTSGAYNEQFF
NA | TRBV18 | CASSTQGGTDTQYF
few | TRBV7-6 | CASSLALADYEQYF
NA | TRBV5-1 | CASSLGQIIVGKTCQPQHF
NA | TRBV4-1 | CASSPLGVGNEAFF
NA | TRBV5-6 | CASSSPLTGYEQYF
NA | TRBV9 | CASSAGPGLRSYEQYF
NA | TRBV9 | CASSVGQGRYEQFF
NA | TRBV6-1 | CASSVTGTHYGYTF
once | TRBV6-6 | CASSQTGSNQPQHF
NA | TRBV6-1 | CASSTGQGSYEQYF
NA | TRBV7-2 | CASSFDPGSGNTIYF
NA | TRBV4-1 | CASSSPYSTNEKLFF
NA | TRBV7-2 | CASSLRVQETQYF
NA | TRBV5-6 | CASSSTTGVETQYF